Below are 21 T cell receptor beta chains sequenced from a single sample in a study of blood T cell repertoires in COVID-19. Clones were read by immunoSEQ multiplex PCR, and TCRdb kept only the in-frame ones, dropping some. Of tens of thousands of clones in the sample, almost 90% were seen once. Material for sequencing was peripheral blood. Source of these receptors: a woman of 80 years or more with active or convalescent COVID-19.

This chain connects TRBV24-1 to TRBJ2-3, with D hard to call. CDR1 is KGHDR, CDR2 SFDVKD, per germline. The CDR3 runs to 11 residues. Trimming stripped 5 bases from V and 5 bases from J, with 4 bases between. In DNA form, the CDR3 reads TGTGCCACCAGTGCCTTAGATACGCAGTATTTT. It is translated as CATSALDTQYF.

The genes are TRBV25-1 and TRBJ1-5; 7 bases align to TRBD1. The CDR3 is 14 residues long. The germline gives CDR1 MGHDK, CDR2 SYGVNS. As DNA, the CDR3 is TGTGACCGTAAGACAGGGATCGGCAATCAGCCCCAGCATTTT. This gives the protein CDRKTGIGNQPQHF.

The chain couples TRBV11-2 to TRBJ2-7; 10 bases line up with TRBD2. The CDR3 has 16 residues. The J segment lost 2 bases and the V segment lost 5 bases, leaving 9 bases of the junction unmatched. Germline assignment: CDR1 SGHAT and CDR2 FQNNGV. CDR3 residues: CASSLSLAGGTYEQYF. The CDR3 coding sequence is TGTGCCAGCAGCCTGTCCTTAGCGGGGGGAACCTACGAGCAGTACTTC.

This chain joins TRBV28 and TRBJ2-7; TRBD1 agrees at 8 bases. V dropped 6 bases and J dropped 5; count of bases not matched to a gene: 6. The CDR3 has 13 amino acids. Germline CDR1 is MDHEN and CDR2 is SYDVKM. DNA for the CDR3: TGTGCCAGCAGACGGACAGGGTTTAACGAGCAGTACTTC. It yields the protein CASRRTGFNEQYF.

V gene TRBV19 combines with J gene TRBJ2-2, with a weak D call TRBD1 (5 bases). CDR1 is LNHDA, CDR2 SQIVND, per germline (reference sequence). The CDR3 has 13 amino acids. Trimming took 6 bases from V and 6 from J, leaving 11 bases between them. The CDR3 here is CASRTALSGELFF. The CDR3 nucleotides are TGTGCCAGTAGGACAGCGTTATCCGGGGAGCTGTTTTTT.

This CDR3 is CASSSITTGVNTEAFF. CDR3 nucleotides: TGCGCCAGCAGCTCCATCACGACAGGGGTGAACACTGAAGCTTTCTTT. The chain combines TRBV5-1 with TRBJ1-1; 8 bases fit TRBD1. Germline values: CDR1 SGHRS, CDR2 YFSETQ. The V gene end was trimmed by 3 bases and the J gene end by 0 bases; junction bases not matched to a gene: 7. This CDR3 is 16 amino acids long.

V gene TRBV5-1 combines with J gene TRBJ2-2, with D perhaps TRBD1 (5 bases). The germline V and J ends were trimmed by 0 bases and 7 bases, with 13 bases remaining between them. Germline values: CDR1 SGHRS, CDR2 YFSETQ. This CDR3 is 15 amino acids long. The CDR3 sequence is CASSLVGREGGELFF. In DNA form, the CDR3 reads TGCGCCAGCAGCTTGGTGGGCAGGGAAGGCGGGGAGCTGTTTTTT. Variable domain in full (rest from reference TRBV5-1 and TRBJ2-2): KAGVTQTPRYLIKTRGQQVTLSCSPISGHRSVSWYQQTPGQGLQFLFEYFSETQRNKGNFPGRFSGRQFSNSRSEMNVSTLELGDSALYLCASSLVGREGGELFFGEGSRLTVL.

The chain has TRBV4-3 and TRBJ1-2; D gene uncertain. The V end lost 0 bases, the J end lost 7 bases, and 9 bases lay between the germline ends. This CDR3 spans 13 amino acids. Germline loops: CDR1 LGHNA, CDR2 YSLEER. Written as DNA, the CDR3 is TGCGCCAGCAGCCAAGACGGGATGGGTGGCTACACCTTC. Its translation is CASSQDGMGGYTF.

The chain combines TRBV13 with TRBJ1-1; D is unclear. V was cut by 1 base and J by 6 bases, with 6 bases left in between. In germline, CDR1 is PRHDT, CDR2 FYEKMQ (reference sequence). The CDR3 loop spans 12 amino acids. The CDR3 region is CASSLVRAEAFF. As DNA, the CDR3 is TGTGCCAGCAGCTTAGTACGGGCTGAAGCTTTCTTT.

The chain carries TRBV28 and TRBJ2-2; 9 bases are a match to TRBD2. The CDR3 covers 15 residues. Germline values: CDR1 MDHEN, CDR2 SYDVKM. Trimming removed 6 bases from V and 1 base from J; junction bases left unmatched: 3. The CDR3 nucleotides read TGTGCCAGCAGATTTAGCGGGGGGAACACCGGGGAGCTGTTTTTT. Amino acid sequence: CASRFSGGNTGELFF.

CDR3 amino acids: CASSPRDYRTTDTQYF. The CDR3 coding sequence is TGTGCCAGCAGTCCAAGGGACTACCGAACCACAGATACGCAGTATTTT. The chain recombines TRBV6-2 or TRBV6-3 with TRBJ2-3; 7 bases line up with TRBD2. Losses at the gene ends were 5 bases for V and 2 bases for J; bases not matched to a gene: 10. Germline lookup yields CDR1 MNHEY and CDR2 SVGEGT. The CDR3 loop spans 16 amino acids.

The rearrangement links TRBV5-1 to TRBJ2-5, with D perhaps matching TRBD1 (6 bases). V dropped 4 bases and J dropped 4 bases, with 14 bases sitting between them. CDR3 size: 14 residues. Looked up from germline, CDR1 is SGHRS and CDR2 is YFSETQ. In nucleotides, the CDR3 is TGCGCCAGCAGCAGGGACATAGAATTAGAGACCCAGTACTTC. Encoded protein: CASSRDIELETQYF.

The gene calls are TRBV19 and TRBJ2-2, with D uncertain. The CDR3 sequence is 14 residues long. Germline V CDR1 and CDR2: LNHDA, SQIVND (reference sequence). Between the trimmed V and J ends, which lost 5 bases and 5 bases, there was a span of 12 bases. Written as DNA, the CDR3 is TGTGCCAGTAGTTCCCGACGGGTAACCGGGGAGCTGTTTTTT. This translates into CASSSRRVTGELFF.

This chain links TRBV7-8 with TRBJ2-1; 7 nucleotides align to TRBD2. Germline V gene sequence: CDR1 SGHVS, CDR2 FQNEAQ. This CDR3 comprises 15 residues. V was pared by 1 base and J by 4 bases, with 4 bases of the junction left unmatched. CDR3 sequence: CASSLDPSGYNEQFF. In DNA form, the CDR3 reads TGTGCCAGCAGCTTAGACCCTAGCGGATACAATGAGCAGTTCTTC.

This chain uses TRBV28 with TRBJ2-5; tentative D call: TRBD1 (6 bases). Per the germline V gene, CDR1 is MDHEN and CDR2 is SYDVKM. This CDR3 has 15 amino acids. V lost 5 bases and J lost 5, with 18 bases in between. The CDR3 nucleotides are TGTGCCAGCAGTCCCCCACAGGGTGCATGGGAGACCCAGTACTTC. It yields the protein CASSPPQGAWETQYF.

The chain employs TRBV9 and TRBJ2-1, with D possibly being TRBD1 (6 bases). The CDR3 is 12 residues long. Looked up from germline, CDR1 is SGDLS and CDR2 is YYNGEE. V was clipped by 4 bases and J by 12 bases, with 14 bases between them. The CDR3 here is CASSSGRGGQFF. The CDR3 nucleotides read TGTGCCAGCAGCTCCGGCAGGGGCGGGCAGTTCTTC.

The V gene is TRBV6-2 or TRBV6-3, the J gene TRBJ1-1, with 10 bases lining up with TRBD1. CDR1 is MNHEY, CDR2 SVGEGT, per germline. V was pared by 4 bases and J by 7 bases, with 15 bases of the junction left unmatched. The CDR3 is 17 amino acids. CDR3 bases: TGTGCCAGCAGTTCCCCTGGGACAGGGGCGTACTTATATGAAGCTTTCTTT. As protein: CASSSPGTGAYLYEAFF.

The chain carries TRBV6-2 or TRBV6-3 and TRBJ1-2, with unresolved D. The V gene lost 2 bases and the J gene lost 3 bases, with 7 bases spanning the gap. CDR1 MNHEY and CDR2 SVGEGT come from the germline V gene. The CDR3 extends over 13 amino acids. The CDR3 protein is CASSYNQDYGYTF. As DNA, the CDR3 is TGTGCCAGCAGTTACAATCAGGACTATGGCTACACCTTC.

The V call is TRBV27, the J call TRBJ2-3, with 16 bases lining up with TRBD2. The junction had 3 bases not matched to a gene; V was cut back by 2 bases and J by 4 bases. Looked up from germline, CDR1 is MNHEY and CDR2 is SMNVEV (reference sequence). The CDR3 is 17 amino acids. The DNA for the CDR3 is TGTGCCAGCAGTTTAATGGGACTAGCGGGAGGGGCAGATACGCAGTATTTT. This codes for CASSLMGLAGGADTQYF.

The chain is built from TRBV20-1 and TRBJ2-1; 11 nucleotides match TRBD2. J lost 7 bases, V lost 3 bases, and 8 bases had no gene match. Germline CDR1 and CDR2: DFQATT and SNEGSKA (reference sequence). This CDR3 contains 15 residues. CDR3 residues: CSASRLAGGGNEQFF. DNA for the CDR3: TGCAGTGCTAGTAGGCTAGCGGGAGGAGGAAATGAGCAGTTCTTC.

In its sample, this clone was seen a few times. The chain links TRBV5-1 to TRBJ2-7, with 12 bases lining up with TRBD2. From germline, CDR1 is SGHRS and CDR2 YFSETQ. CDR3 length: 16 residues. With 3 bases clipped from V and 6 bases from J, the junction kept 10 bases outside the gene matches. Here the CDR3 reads CASSSLAGGMGGEQYF. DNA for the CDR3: TGCGCCAGCAGCTCGCTAGCGGGAGGGATGGGAGGCGAGCAGTACTTC. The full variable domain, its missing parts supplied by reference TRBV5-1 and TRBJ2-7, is KAGVTQTPRYLIKTRGQQVTLSCSPISGHRSVSWYQQTPGQGLQFLFEYFSETQRNKGNFPGRFSGRQFSNSRSEMNVSTLELGDSALYLCASSSLAGGMGGEQYFGPGTRLTVT.